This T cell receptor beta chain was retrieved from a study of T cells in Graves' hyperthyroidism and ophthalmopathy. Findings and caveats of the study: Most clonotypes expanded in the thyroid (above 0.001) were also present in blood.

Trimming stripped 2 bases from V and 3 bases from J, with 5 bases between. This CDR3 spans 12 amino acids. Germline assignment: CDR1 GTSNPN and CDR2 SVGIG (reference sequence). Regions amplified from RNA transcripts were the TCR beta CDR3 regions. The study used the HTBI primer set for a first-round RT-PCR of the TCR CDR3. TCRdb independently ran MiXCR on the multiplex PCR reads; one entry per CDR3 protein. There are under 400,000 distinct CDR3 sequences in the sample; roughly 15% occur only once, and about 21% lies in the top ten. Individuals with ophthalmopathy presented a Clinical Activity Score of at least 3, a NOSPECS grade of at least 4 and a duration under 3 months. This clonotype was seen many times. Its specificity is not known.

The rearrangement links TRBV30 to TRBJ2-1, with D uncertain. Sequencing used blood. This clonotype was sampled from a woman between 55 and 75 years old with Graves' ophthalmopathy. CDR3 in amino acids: CAWSLSYNEQFF. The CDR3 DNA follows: TGTGCCTGGAGTCTCAGCTACAATGAGCAGTTCTTC.